This T cell receptor (beta chain) originates from a study of Graves' ophthalmopathy and Graves' hyperthyroidism. Amplifying from RNA transcripts, the study obtained TCR beta CDR3 regions. RT-PCR in the first round used HTBI primers; a second-round multiplex PCR followed. Using its own MiXCR run on the multiplex PCR reads, TCRdb lists one record per CDR3 protein. Among 170,000 or so distinct CDR3 sequences listed, around two fifths were seen once. CDR1 is SGHAT, CDR2 FQNNGV, per germline. V gave up 5 bases and J gave up 0 bases; unmatched junction bases: 2. The CDR3 runs 15 residues. There are many counts of this clonotype.

The source is a middle-aged woman with Graves' ophthalmopathy. Sequencing was done on a sample of peripheral blood. V gene TRBV11-2 combines with J gene TRBJ1-1; 11 nucleotides agree with TRBD1. CDR3 sequence: CASSGQGALNTEAFF. DNA for the CDR3: TGTGCCAGCAGCGGACAGGGGGCATTGAACACTGAAGCTTTCTTT.